The TCR beta chain described here comes from a study of cytomegalovirus exposure and HLA in healthy donors. Researchers ran the PCR with 60 Vbeta and 13 Jbeta primers. Sequencing used immunoSEQ multiplex PCR; TCRdb keeps in-frame clones, though not all of them. The sample carries 130,000 or so clones, 75% recorded once. Only one count was recorded for this clone. The CDR3 runs 18 residues. Trimming removed 2 bases from V and 1 base from J, with 23 bases in between. Germline V gives CDR1 SQVTM, CDR2 ANQGSEA. Sequenced sample: PBMCs. The sequence derives from a man aged 40-50 years in good health and CMV-seronegative. The rearrangement uses TRBV29-1 and TRBJ1-2; no reliable D call. The CDR3: CSVEIWVAGVEGNYGYTF. The CDR3 DNA reads as TGCAGCGTTGAAATTTGGGTGGCCGGGGTAGAAGGTAACTATGGCTACACCTTC.